This TCR beta chain came from a study of beta chain features in type 1 diabetes. Study outcomes and limitations: People with Type 1 diabetes carried modestly yet significantly shorter TCRB CDR3s in all four CD4+ subsets.

Germline V lookup: CDR1 KGHSH, CDR2 LQKENI. Trimming took off 3 bases at V and 5 bases at J, with 4 bases between the two ends. The CDR3 extends over 12 amino acids. TCRB transcripts that were expressed got sequenced, as all of the isolated RNA had been reverse transcribed. Repertoires were generated with immunoSEQ multiplex PCR, while TCRdb's copy carries only in-frame clones and drops some. The sample shows roughly 230,000 clones, 9.5% to 13% of them seen only once. Of note for this clone: What it binds is not known.

This receptor was obtained from a man aged 25-45 years with type 1 diabetes. Sequenced sample: naive CD4+ T cells from blood. The chain employs TRBV18 and TRBJ2-2; no clear D. In DNA, the CDR3 is TGTGCCAGCTCACCGAGGACCGGGGAGCTGTTTTTT. Translated: CASSPRTGELFF.